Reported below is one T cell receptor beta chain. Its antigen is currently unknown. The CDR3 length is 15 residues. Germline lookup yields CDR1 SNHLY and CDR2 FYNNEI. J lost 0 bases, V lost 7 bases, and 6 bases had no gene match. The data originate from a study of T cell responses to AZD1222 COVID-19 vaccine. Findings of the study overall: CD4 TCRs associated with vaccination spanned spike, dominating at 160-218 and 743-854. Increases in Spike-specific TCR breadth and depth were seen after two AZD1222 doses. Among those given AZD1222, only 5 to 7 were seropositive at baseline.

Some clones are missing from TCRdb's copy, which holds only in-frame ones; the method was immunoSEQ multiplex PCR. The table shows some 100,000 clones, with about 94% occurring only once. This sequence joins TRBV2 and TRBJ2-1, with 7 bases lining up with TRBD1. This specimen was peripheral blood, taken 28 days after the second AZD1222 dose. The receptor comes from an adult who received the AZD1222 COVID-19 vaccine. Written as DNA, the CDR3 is TGTGCCAGCAAGGAGTCAGGGGGCTCCTACAATGAGCAGTTCTTC. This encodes CASKESGGSYNEQFF.